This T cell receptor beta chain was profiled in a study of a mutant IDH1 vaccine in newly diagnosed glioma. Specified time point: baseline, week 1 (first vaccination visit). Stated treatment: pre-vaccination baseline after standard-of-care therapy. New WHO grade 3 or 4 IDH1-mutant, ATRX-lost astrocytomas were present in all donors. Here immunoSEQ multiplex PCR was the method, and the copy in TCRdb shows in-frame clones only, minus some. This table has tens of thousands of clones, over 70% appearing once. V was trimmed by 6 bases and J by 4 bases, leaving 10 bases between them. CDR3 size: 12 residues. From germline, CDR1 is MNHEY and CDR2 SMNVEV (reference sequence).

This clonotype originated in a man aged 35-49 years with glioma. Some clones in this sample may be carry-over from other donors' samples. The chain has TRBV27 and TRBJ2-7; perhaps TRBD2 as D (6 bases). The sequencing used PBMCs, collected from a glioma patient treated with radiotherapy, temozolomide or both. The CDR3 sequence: CASSLRGYEQYF. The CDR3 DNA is TGTGCCAGCAGCCTACGGGGGTACGAGCAGTACTTC.